This T cell receptor beta chain is from a study of shared clonotypes between healthy human individuals. Turning to the study itself: Three plates each covered CD4 naive and memory; CD8 naive two, CD8 memory one. Overall study findings and caveats: Non-shared clonotypes were found to have lower generation probabilities than the clonotypes that were shared by all four of the sorted-subset donors.

Naive CD8 populations comprised CD45RO-negative cells positively selected for CCR7, excluding terminally differentiated effector memory CD45RA+ cells. Every contributor of samples was a Caucasian grown-up residing in Nashville, Tennessee. CDR1 is SGHAT, CDR2 FQNNGV, per germline. Trimming cost V 1 base and J 2 bases, with 8 bases left between them. The CDR3 length is 14 residues. For this clone: Its matching antigen is unknown.

An even split of each subset's genomic DNA across several immunoSEQ plates was performed. Generated by immunoSEQ multiplex PCR, the TCRdb table keeps only in-frame clones and is missing some. The repertoire consists of about 680,000 clones, with around 92% occurring once and the leading ten covering 20% to 25%. The chain carries TRBV11-2 and TRBJ2-5, with D unresolved. The material sequenced was naive CD8+ T cells sorted from blood. The clonotype comes from a man aged 25 to 40 in good health. CDR3 sequence (DNA): TGTGCCAGCAGCTTAGTCGTTCCTCAAGAGACCCAGTACTTC. It codes for CASSLVVPQETQYF.